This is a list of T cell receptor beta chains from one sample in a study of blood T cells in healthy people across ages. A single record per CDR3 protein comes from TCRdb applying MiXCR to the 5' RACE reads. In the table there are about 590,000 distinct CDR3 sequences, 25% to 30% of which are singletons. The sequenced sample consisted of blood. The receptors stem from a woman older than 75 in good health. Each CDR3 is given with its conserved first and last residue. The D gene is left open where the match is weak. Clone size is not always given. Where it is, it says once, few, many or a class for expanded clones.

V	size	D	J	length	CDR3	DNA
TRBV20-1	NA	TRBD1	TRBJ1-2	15	CSAREGRGVIYGYTF	TGCAGTGCTAGGGAGGGCAGGGGGGTTATCTATGGCTACACCTTC
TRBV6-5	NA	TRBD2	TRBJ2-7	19	CASSYPSSGGARSYNEQYF	TGTGCCAGCAGTTACCCCTCTAGCGGGGGGGCCCGCTCCTACAATGAGCAGTACTTC
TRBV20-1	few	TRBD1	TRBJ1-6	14	CSATSQGGNSPLHF	TGCAGTGCTACTTCACAGGGGGGTAATTCACCCCTCCACTTT
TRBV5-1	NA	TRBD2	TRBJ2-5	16	CASSLAPAGAGGEQYF	TGCGCCAGCAGCTTGGCCCCAGCGGGGGCGGGTGGTGAGCAGTACTTC
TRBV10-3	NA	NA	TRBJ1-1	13	CAIRATGDTEAFF	TGTGCCATCAGAGCAACGGGGGACACTGAAGCTTTCTTT
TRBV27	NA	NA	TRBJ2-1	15	CASSSQALRRSEQFF	TGTGCCAGCAGCTCTCAGGCGCTTAGAAGGAGTGAGCAGTTCTTC
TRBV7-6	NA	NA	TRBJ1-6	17	CASSLAGWGRNNSPLHF	TGTGCCAGCAGCTTAGCGGGTTGGGGCCGGAATAATTCACCCCTCCACTTT
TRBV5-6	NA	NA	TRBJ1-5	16	CASSLRTVDGNQPQHF	TGTGCCAGCAGCTTAAGGACGGTGGACGGAAATCAGCCCCAGCATTTT
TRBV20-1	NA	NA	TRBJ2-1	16	CSAGSRGRGFYNEQFF	TGCAGTGCTGGCTCCCGTGGGAGAGGGTTCTACAATGAGCAGTTCTTC
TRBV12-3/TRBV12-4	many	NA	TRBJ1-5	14	CASSPGGGGQPQHF	TGTGCCAGCAGTCCTGGCGGGGGAGGTCAGCCCCAGCATTTT
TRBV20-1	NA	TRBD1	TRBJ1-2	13	CSAPSTGSDGYTF	TGCAGTGCCCCCTCGACAGGGAGCGATGGCTACACCTTC
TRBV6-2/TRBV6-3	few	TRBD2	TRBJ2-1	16	CASSYSLPSGYNEQFF	TGTGCCAGCAGTTACTCGCTTCCTAGCGGGTACAATGAGCAGTTCTTC
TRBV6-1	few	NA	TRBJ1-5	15	CASSESGASNQPQHF	TGTGCCAGCAGTGAATCAGGGGCTAGCAATCAGCCCCAGCATTTT
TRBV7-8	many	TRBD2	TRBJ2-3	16	CASSLAGTSGQDTQYF	TGTGCCAGCAGCTTGGCCGGGACTAGCGGGCAAGATACGCAGTATTTT
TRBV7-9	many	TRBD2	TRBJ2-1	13	CASSPGLAGEQFF	TGTGCCAGCAGCCCGGGACTAGCGGGAGAGCAGTTCTTC
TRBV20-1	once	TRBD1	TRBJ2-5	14	CSARTGTARETQYF	TGCAGTGCTAGAACCGGGACAGCTCGCGAGACCCAGTACTTC
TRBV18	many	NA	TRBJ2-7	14	CASSPTYDFHEQYF	TGTGCCAGCTCACCGACCTACGACTTCCACGAGCAGTACTTC
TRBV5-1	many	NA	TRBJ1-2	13	CASSFQPRDGYTF	TGCGCCAGCAGCTTCCAACCTAGAGACGGCTACACCTTC
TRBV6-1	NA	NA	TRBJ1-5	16	CASSERGEVGSQPQHF	TGTGCCAGCAGTGAAAGGGGGGAGGTGGGAAGTCAGCCCCAGCATTTT
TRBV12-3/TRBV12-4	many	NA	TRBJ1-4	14	CASSPRGMGEKLFF	TGTGCCAGCAGCCCTCGCGGGATGGGGGAAAAACTGTTTTTT
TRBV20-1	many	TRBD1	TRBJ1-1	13	CSAVTGANTEAFF	TGCAGTGCAGTGACAGGGGCGAACACTGAAGCTTTCTTT
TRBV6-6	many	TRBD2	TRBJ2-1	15	CASSPGGSEQYEQFF	TGTGCCAGCAGTCCGGGGGGGTCCGAACAATATGAGCAGTTCTTC
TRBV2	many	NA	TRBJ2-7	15	CASSEVVRLAYEQYF	TGTGCCAGCAGTGAAGTGGTCAGGTTAGCTTACGAGCAGTACTTC
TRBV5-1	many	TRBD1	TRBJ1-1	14	CASSLYRGNTEAFF	TGCGCCAGCAGCTTGTACAGGGGAAACACTGAAGCTTTCTTT
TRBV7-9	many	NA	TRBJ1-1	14	CASSLGGSNTEAFF	TGTGCCAGCAGCCTGGGGGGGAGCAACACTGAAGCTTTCTTT
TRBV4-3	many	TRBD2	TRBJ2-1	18	CASSQERTSGGLYNEQFF	TGCGCCAGCAGCCAAGAACGAACTAGCGGGGGTCTCTACAATGAGCAGTTCTTC
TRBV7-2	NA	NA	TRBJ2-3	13	CASSGGGVDTQYF	TGTGCCAGCAGCGGTGGGGGCGTTGATACGCAGTATTTT
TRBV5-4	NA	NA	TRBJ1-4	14	CASSLMGRDEKLFF	TGTGCCAGCAGCTTGATGGGAAGGGATGAAAAACTGTTTTTT
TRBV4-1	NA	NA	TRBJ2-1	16	CASSQDTGSSYNEQFF	TGCGCCAGCAGCCAAGACACGGGGAGCTCCTACAATGAGCAGTTCTTC
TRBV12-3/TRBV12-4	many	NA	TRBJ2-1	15	CASSLRGGAFDEQFF	TGTGCCAGCAGTTTAAGGGGGGGGGCCTTCGATGAGCAGTTCTTC
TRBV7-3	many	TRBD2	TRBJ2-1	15	CASSPGTSGGAEQFF	TGTGCCAGCAGTCCCGGGACTAGCGGGGGGGCTGAGCAGTTCTTC
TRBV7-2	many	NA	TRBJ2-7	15	CASSLSPVGSYEQYF	TGTGCCAGCAGCCTATCGCCGGTTGGGTCCTACGAGCAGTACTTC
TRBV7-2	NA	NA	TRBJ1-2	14	CASSFGTTDYGYTF	TGTGCCAGCAGCTTCGGGACAACGGACTATGGCTACACCTTC
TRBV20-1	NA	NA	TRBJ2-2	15	CSARTRNQDTGELFF	TGCAGTGCTAGAACCAGGAACCAGGACACCGGGGAGCTGTTTTTT
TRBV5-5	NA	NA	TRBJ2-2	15	CASSWGVVNTGELFF	TGTGCCAGCAGCTGGGGCGTTGTAAACACCGGGGAGCTGTTTTTT
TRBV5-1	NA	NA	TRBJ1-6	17	CASSSASGFQAGSPLHF	TGCGCCAGCAGCTCGGCCTCCGGCTTCCAGGCGGGATCACCCCTCCACTTT
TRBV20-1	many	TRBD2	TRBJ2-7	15	CSARKPGAGDGEQYF	TGCAGTGCTAGAAAACCCGGAGCGGGGGACGGGGAGCAGTACTTC
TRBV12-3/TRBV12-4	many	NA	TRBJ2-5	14	CASSPWGAQETQYF	TGTGCCAGCAGTCCCTGGGGGGCCCAAGAGACCCAGTACTTC
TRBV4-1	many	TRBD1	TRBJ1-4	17	CASSLGRGRTTNEKLFF	TGCGCCAGCAGCCTCGGAAGGGGGCGCACAACTAATGAAAAACTGTTTTTT
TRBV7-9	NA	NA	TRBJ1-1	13	CANSLGSPVEAFF	TGTGCCAACAGCTTAGGTAGCCCCGTTGAAGCTTTCTTT
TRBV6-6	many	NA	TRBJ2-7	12	CASRGSTYEQYF	TGTGCCAGCAGGGGATCGACCTACGAGCAGTACTTC
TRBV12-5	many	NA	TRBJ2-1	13	CASGLVGQNEQFF	TGTGCTAGTGGTTTGGTAGGACAGAATGAGCAGTTCTTC
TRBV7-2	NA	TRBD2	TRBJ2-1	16	CASSLKAGGPNNEQFF	TGTGCCAGCAGCTTAAAAGCGGGGGGGCCCAACAATGAGCAGTTCTTC
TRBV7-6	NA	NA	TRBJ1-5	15	CASSLVQGFNQPQHF	TGTGCCAGCAGCTTAGTGCAGGGCTTCAATCAGCCCCAGCATTTT
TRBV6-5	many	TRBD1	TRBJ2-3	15	CASSYEGQGTDTQYF	TGTGCCAGCAGTTACGAGGGACAGGGGACAGATACGCAGTATTTT
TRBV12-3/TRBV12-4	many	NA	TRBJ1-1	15	CASSEAAGEKTEAFF	TGTGCCAGCAGCGAGGCGGCAGGGGAGAAAACTGAAGCTTTCTTT
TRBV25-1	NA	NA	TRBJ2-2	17	CASSEYHGDEAYGELFF	TGTGCCAGCAGTGAATATCATGGGGACGAAGCGTACGGGGAGCTGTTTTTT
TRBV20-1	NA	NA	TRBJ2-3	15	CSAGGGRGITDTQYF	TGCAGTGCTGGAGGGGGCCGGGGGATCACAGATACGCAGTATTTT
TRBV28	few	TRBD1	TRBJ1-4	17	CASSFPGTDTTNEKLFF	TGTGCCAGCAGTTTCCCCGGGACAGATACAACTAATGAAAAACTGTTTTTT
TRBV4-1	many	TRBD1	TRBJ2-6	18	CASSQQGQRSSGANVLTF	TGCGCCAGCAGCCAACAGGGACAGAGATCCTCTGGGGCCAACGTCCTGACTTTC
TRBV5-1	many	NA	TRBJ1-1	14	CASSLGIWGTEAFF	TGCGCCAGCAGCTTGGGGATATGGGGCACTGAAGCTTTCTTT
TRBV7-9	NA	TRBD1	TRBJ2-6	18	CASSKTSGQGSGANVLTF	TGTGCCAGCAGCAAGACTTCGGGACAGGGCTCTGGGGCCAACGTCCTGACTTTC
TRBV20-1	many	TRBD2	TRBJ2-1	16	CSARGLAGGSYNEQFF	TGCAGTGCTAGAGGACTAGCGGGGGGCTCCTACAATGAGCAGTTCTTC
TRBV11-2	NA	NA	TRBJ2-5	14	CASSLVRRGETQYF	TGTGCCAGCAGCTTAGTTCGCCGCGGGGAGACCCAGTACTTC